The 9 T cell receptor beta chains listed next were all sequenced from one sample in a study of Graves' ophthalmopathy and Graves' hyperthyroidism. Beta-chain TCR CDR3 regions were amplified from RNA transcripts. The authors performed first-round RT-PCR with HTBI primers and then a second-round multiplex PCR. TCRdb independently ran MiXCR on the multiplex PCR reads; one entry per CDR3 protein. The sample gives roughly 500,000 distinct CDR3 sequences, over 13% of which show up once; about 9.4% is in the top ten. What was sequenced was blood. Source of these receptors: a woman between 25 and 40 years old with Graves' ophthalmopathy.

This clonotype was detected ten times or more. The genes are TRBV5-1 and TRBJ2-2; 9 positions match TRBD1. Germline V gives CDR1 SGHRS, CDR2 YFSETQ. The CDR3 is made up of 15 amino acids. With V trimmed by 5 bases and J by 2 bases, 4 bases remained unmatched. The chain's CDR3 is CASRPGQGNTGELFF. The CDR3 nucleotides read TGCGCCAGCAGACCGGGACAGGGAAACACCGGGGAGCTGTTTTTT.

This clonotype was counted at least ten times. V is TRBV7-2 and J is TRBJ2-7; 13 nucleotides line up with TRBD2. The CDR3 has 21 residues. The V segment lost 0 bases and the J segment 0 bases; nucleotides outside the gene matches: 14. CDR1 and CDR2 from the germline V gene are SGHTA and FQGNSA. Written as DNA, the CDR3 is TGTGCCAGCAGCTTAGCGGTGACTAGCGGGGGGAGAAAAACCTTCTCCTACGAGCAGTACTTC. It codes for CASSLAVTSGGRKTFSYEQYF.

In this sample, this clonotype turned up many times. The chain links TRBV6-1 to TRBJ1-1; TRBD1 matches at 7 bases. The length of the CDR3 is 15 residues. V dropped 0 bases and J dropped 0; count of bases not matched to a gene: 1. Per germline, CDR1 MNHNS and CDR2 SASEGT. The CDR3 sequence: CASSEAGTVNTEAFF. The CDR3 nucleotides are TGTGCCAGCAGTGAAGCGGGGACAGTGAACACTGAAGCTTTCTTT.

This chain uses TRBV6-5 with TRBJ1-6; D not resolved. Looked up from germline, CDR1 is MNHEY and CDR2 is SVGAGI. The germline V and J ends were trimmed by 0 bases and 3 bases, with 12 bases remaining between them. CDR3 length equals 17 residues. The CDR3 sequence is CASSYSMRASYNSPLHF. The CDR3 coding sequence is TGTGCCAGCAGTTACTCGATGCGGGCCAGCTATAATTCACCCCTCCACTTT.

There are many counts of this clonotype. The chain recombines TRBV12-3 or TRBV12-4 with TRBJ2-7; the D gene is possibly TRBD1 (5 bases). This CDR3 region has 13 residues. V was cut by 7 bases and J by 2 bases, with 12 bases left in between. The CDR3 DNA follows: TGTGCCAGCAAGGGGCCAAACACCTACGAGCAGTACTTC. Translation: CASKGPNTYEQYF.

In its sample, this clonotype was seen many times. V and J are TRBV6-2 or TRBV6-3 and TRBJ2-7, with D unclear. This CDR3 region has 14 residues. Germline V CDR1 and CDR2: MNHEY, SVGEGT. V shed 1 base and J shed 3 bases, with 10 bases lying between them. CDR3 sequence reads: CASSYWTVDYEQYF. The CDR3 DNA sequence: TGTGCCAGCAGTTACTGGACGGTGGACTACGAGCAGTACTTC.

This clonotype was recorded many times. The genes are TRBV6-1 and TRBJ2-6; D ambiguous. The V end lost 0 bases, the J end lost 1 base, and 4 bases lay between the germline ends. This CDR3 has 15 residues. Germline V gives CDR1 MNHNS, CDR2 SASEGT. DNA for the CDR3: TGTGCCAGCAGTGAAGCAGGGTCTGGGGCCAACGTCCTGACTTTC. Amino acids: CASSEAGSGANVLTF.

The chain employs TRBV6-1 and TRBJ2-5; TRBD2 aligns across 10 bases. Trimming at V came to 8 bases and at J to 11 bases, leaving 11 bases not matched to a gene. Germline lookup yields CDR1 MNHNS and CDR2 SASEGT. This CDR3 comprises 13 residues. The DNA of the CDR3 is TGTGCCAGCTCCGATAGCGGGGGGACCCTTCAGTACTTC. This encodes CASSDSGGTLQYF.

This clonotype was seen at least ten times. Here the CDR3 reads CASRGAAPSEAFF. The DNA for the CDR3 is TGTGCTAGTCGAGGCGCGGCACCATCTGAAGCTTTCTTT. The V call is TRBV12-5, the J call TRBJ1-1; D remains ambiguous. Germline V gene sequence: CDR1 LGHNT, CDR2 FRNRAP. The CDR3 extends over 13 amino acids. The V and J ends lost 8 bases and 6 bases respectively, with 16 bases between them. Supplemented by reference TRBV12-5 and TRBJ1-1, the full variable domain reads DARVTQTPRHKVTEMGQEVTMRCQPILGHNTVFWYRQTMMQGLELLAYFRNRAPLDDSGMPKDRFSAEMPDATLATLKIQPSEPRDSAVYFCASRGAAPSEAFFGQGTRLTVV.